This T cell receptor beta chain is from a study of blood T cell repertoires in COVID-19. Study context: The United States, Italy and Spain were the sources of the acute and convalescent COVID-19 samples.

This clone has a handful of counts. Source study methods: Reference gene primer amplification gave estimated nucleated cell counts. Clones were sequenced by immunoSEQ multiplex PCR, and TCRdb holds only the in-frame ones, with some missing. Clone size and the V and J calls come from that table; the DNA yielded D and trimming. The data contain 30,000 to 40,000 clones, just under 80% of them singletons. CDR1 is LGHDT, CDR2 YNNKEL, per germline (reference sequence). The trim removed 2 bases at V and 11 bases at J, leaving 5 bases unmatched. This CDR3 contains 14 residues. Sequences were obtained from peripheral blood. This clonotype was obtained from a man of 80 years or more with active or convalescent COVID-19. The gene calls are TRBV3-1 (or the pseudogene TRBV3-2) and TRBJ1-4; TRBD1 aligns across 10 bases. CDR3 nucleotides: TGTGCCAGCAGCCAACAGAGGACAGGGGGGAAACTGTTTTTT. It translates to CASSQQRTGGKLFF.